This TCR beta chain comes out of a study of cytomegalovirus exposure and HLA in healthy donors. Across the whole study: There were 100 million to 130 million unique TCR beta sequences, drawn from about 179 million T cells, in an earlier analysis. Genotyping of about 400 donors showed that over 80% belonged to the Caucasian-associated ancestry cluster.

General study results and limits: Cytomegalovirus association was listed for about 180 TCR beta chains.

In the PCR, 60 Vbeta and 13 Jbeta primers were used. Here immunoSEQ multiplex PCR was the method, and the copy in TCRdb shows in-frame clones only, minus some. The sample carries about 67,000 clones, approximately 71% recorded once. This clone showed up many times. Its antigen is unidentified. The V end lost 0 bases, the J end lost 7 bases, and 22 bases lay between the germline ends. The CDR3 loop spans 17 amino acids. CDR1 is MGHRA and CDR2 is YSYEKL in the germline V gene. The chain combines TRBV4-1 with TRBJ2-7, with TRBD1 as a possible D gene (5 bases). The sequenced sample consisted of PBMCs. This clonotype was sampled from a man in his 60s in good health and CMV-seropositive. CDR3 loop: CASSQESARSPRGEQYF. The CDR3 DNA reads TGCGCCAGCAGCCAAGAAAGCGCGCGCAGCCCTAGGGGTGAGCAGTACTTC.